These T cell receptor beta chains were read from a single sample in a study of blood T cells in healthy people across ages. TCRdb recomputed calls from the 5' RACE reads with MiXCR, one row per CDR3 protein. The data contain around 1,500,000 distinct CDR3 sequences, 42% of them singletons. Specimen: blood. These receptors were collected from a woman aged 18-29 years in good health. CDR3s include the opening cysteine and the closing phenylalanine or tryptophan. D genes are given only for firm matches. The size field is filled for only some rows; it gives once, few, many or a size class.

few,TRBD2,TRBV12-3/TRBV12-4,TRBJ2-1,CASSLGTSGSDEQFF,TGTGCCAGCAGTTTGGGGACTAGCGGGAGCGATGAGCAGTTCTTC
NA,TRBD2,TRBV3-1,TRBJ2-7,CASSQAGTSGSIWSEQYF,TGTGCCAGCAGCCAGGCGGGAACTAGCGGGAGTATCTGGAGCGAGCAGTACTTC
few,TRBD2,TRBV11-1,TRBJ2-3,CASSEWTSQDTQYF,TGTGCCAGCAGCGAATGGACTAGTCAAGATACGCAGTATTTT
NA,NA,TRBV6-5,TRBJ1-2,CASTSTAQGGYTF,TGTGCCAGCACCTCGACAGCACAAGGTGGCTACACCTTC
NA,NA,TRBV28,TRBJ1-2,CASSFGVLYGYTF,TGTGCCAGCAGTTTTGGTGTTCTCTATGGCTACACCTTC
few,TRBD2,TRBV12-3/TRBV12-4,TRBJ2-7,CARSSGTSGYEQYF,TGTGCCAGAAGTTCCGGGACTAGCGGTTACGAGCAGTACTTC
NA,TRBD2,TRBV4-2,TRBJ2-2,CASKTSGGASNGELFF,TGTGCCAGTAAAACTAGCGGGGGGGCCAGTAACGGGGAGCTGTTTTTT
once,NA,TRBV20-1,TRBJ2-3,CSARDRAGLGTDTQYF,TGCAGTGCTAGAGATCGAGCGGGCTTAGGCACAGATACGCAGTATTTT
few,NA,TRBV5-1,TRBJ2-1,CASSLASGVDEQFF,TGCGCCAGCAGCTTGGCCTCGGGAGTGGATGAGCAGTTCTTC
NA,NA,TRBV20-1,TRBJ2-7,CSAREAIALLSYEQYF,TGCAGTGCTAGAGAAGCCATCGCGCTGCTCTCCTACGAGCAGTACTTC
NA,NA,TRBV4-1,TRBJ1-5,CASSQPGEGRQPQHF,TGCGCCAGCAGCCAACCGGGGGAGGGGCGTCAGCCCCAGCATTTT
NA,NA,TRBV10-3,TRBJ1-3,CAISGDGNTIYF,TGTGCCATCAGTGGGGATGGAAACACCATATATTTT
NA,TRBD1,TRBV7-8,TRBJ2-7,CASSQQGGGYEQYF,TGTGCCAGCAGTCAACAGGGGGGTGGCTACGAGCAGTACTTC
NA,TRBD1,TRBV5-1,TRBJ1-2,CASSLGDRTNYGYTF,TGCGCCAGCAGCTTGGGGGACAGGACTAACTATGGCTACACCTTC
NA,NA,TRBV7-6,TRBJ2-3,CASSHLRRTTYSLSRPTDTQYF,TGTGCCAGCAGCCACCTTCGTAGGACTACCTATTCCCTCAGTCGCCCCACAGATACGCAGTATTTT
NA,NA,TRBV7-2,TRBJ2-4,CASSPDGSAYNEQYF,TGTGCCAGCAGCCCAGATGGGTCTGCTTACAATGAGCAGTACTTC
NA,NA,TRBV25-1,TRBJ2-3,CAGSEGPISTDTQYF,TGTGCCGGCAGTGAGGGTCCCATAAGCACAGATACGCAGTATTTT
NA,TRBD2,TRBV4-1,TRBJ2-7,CASSQGTGTSGGEQYF,TGCGCCAGCAGCCAAGGTACCGGGACTAGCGGGGGCGAGCAGTACTTC
few,NA,TRBV20-1,TRBJ2-1,CSARFGSSYNEQFF,TGCAGTGCTAGGTTCGGGAGCTCCTACAATGAGCAGTTCTTC
NA,TRBD1,TRBV5-1,TRBJ1-2,CASSHDRGRGYTF,TGCGCCAGCAGCCACGACAGGGGACGTGGCTACACCTTC
NA,NA,TRBV7-9,TRBJ2-3,CASSLMSGGGSDTQYF,TGTGCCAGCAGCTTAATGAGCGGTGGGGGTTCAGATACGCAGTATTTT
many,NA,TRBV6-8,TRBJ2-7,CASSQQGTYEQYF,TGTGCCAGCAGTCAACAGGGTACCTACGAGCAGTACTTC
NA,TRBD1,TRBV18,TRBJ1-5,CASSPYQGADNQPQHF,TGTGCCAGCTCACCATACCAGGGGGCTGACAATCAGCCCCAGCATTTT
few,TRBD1,TRBV28,TRBJ2-7,CASSRSTGAYEQYF,TGTGCCAGCAGTCGATCGACAGGGGCCTACGAGCAGTACTTC
NA,NA,TRBV24-1,TRBJ1-5,CATSDSDRPNQPQHF,TGTGCCACCAGTGACTCTGACAGGCCCAATCAGCCCCAGCATTTT
NA,NA,TRBV28,TRBJ2-1,CASSFGDPSSYNEQFF,TGTGCCAGCAGTTTTGGGGATCCGAGCTCCTACAATGAGCAGTTCTTC